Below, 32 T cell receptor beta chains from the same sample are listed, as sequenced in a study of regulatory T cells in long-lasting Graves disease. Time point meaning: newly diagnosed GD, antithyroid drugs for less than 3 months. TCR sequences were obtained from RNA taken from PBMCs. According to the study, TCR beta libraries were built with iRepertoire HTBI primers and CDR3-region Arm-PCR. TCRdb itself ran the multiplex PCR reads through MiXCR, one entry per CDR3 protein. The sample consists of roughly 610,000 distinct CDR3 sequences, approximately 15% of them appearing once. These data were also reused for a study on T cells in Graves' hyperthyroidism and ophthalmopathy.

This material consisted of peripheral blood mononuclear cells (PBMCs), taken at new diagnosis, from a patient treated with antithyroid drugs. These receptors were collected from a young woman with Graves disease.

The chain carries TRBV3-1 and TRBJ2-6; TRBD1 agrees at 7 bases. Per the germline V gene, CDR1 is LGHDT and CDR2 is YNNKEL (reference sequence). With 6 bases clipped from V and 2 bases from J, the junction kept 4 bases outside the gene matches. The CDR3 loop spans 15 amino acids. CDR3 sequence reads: CASRPDRAGANVLTF. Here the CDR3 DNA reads TGTGCCAGCAGACCTGACAGGGCTGGGGCCAACGTCCTGACTTTC.

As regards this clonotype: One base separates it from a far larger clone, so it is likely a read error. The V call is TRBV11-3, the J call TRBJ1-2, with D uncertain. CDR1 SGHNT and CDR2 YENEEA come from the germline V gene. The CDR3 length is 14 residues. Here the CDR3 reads CTSSLDQVRYGYTF. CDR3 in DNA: TGTACCAGCAGCTTAGATCAGGTCCGCTATGGCTACACCTTC.

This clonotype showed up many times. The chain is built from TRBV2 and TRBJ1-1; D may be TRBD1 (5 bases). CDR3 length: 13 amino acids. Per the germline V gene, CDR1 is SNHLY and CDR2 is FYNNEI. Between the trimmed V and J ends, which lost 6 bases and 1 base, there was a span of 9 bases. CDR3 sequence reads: CASRQTENTEAFF. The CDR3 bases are TGTGCCAGCAGGCAGACAGAGAACACTGAAGCTTTCTTT.

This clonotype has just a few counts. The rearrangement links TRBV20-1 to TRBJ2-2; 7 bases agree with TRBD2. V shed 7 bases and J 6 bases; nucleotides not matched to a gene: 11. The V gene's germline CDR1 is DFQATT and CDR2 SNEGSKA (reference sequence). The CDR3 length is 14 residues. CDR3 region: CSGSAGDFAGELFF. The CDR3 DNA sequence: TGCAGTGGGTCTGCGGGAGACTTCGCCGGGGAGCTGTTTTTT.

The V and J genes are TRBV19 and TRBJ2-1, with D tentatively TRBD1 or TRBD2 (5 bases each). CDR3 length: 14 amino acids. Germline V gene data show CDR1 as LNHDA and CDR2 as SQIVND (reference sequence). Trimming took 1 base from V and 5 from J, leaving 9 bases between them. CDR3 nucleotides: TGTGCCAGTAGTATAGCCGGGACGGACAATGAGCAGTTCTTC. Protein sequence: CASSIAGTDNEQFF.

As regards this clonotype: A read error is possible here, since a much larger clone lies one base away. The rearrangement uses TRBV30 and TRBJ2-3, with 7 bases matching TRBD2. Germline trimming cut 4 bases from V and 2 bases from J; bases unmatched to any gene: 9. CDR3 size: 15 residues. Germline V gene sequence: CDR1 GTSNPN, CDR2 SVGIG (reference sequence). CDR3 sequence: CAWILRGEVTDTQYF. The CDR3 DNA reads TGTGCCTGGATACTTCGGGGGGAGGTCACAGATACGCAGTATTTT.

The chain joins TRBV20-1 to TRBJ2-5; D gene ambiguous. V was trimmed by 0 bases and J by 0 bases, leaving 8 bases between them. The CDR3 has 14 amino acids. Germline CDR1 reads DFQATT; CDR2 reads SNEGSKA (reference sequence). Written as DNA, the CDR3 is TGCAGTGCTAGAGAGGACGGGTACCAAGAGACCCAGTACTTC. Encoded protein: CSAREDGYQETQYF.

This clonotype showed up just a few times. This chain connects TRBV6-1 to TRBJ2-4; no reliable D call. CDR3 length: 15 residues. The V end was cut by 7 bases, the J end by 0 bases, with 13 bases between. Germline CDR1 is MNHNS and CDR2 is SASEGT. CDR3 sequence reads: CASTSNDLAKNIQYF. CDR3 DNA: TGTGCCAGCACCTCTAACGATCTAGCCAAAAACATTCAGTACTTC.

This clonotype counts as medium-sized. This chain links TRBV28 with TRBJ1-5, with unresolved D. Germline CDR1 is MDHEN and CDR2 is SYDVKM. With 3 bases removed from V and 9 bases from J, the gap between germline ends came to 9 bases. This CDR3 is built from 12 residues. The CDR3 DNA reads TGTGCCAGCAGTTTGAAGAGGGCGCCCCAGCATTTT. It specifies CASSLKRAPQHF.

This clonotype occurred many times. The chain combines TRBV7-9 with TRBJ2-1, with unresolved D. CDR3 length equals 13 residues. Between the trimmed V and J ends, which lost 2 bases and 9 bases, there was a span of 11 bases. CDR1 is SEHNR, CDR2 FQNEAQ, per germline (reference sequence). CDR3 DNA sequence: TGTGCCAGCAGCTTACAGGTCCTGGCTGAGCAGTTCTTC. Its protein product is CASSLQVLAEQFF.

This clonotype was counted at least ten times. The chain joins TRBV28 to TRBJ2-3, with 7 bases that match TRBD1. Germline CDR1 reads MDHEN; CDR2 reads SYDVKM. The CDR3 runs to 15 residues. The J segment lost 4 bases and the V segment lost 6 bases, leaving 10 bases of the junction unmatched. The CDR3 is CASSSTGEGPDTQYF. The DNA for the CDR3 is TGTGCCAGCAGCTCTACAGGGGAAGGCCCAGATACGCAGTATTTT.

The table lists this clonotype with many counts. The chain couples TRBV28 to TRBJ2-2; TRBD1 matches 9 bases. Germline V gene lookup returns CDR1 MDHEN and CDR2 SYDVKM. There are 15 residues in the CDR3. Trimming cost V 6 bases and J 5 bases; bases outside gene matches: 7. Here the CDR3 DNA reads TGTGCCAGCAGCGGGGGACAGGGTTGGACCGGGGAGCTGTTTTTT. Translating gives CASSGGQGWTGELFF.

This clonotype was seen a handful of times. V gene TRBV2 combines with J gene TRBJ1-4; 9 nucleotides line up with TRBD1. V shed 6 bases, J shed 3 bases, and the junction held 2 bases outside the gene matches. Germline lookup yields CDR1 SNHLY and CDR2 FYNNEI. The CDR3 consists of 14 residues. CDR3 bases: TGTGCCAGCAGCCGACAGGGGGCTAATGAAAAACTGTTTTTT. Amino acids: CASSRQGANEKLFF.

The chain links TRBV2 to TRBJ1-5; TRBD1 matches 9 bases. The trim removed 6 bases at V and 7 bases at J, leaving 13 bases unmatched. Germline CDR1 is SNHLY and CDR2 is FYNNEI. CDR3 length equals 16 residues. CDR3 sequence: CASSDAGTGKGQPQHF. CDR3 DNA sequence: TGTGCCAGCAGCGACGCCGGGACAGGGAAGGGGCAGCCCCAGCATTTT.

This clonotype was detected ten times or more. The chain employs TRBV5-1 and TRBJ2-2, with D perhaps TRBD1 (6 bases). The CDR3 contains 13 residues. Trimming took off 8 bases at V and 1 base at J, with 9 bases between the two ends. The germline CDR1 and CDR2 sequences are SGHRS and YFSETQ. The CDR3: CASTGMNTGELFF. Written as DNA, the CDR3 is TGCGCCAGTACAGGGATGAACACCGGGGAGCTGTTTTTT.

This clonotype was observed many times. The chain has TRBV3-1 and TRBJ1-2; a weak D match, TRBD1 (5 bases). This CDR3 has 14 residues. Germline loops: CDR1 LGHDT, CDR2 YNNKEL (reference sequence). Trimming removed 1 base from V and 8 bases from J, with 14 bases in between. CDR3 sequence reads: CASSQGAGSGGYTF. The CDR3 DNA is TGTGCCAGCAGCCAAGGGGCAGGGTCGGGCGGCTACACCTTC.

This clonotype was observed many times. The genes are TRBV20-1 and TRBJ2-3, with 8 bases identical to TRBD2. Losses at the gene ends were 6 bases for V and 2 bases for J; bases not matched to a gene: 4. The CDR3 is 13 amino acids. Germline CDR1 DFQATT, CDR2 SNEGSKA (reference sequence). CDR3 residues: CSAEREPTDTQYF. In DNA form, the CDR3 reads TGCAGTGCGGAGCGGGAGCCCACAGATACGCAGTATTTT.

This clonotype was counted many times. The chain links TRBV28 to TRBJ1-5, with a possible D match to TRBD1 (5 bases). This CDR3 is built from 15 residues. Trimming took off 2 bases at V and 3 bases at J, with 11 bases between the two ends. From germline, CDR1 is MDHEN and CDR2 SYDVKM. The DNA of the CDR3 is TGTGCCAGCAGTTTACACAAGGGGTCCAATCAGCCCCAGCATTTT. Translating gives CASSLHKGSNQPQHF.

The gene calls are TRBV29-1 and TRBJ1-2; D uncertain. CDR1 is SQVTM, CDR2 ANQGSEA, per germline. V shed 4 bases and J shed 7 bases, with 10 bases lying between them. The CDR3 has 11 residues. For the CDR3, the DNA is TGCAGCGTTGGGAGGATTTTTGGCTACACCTTC. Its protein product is CSVGRIFGYTF.

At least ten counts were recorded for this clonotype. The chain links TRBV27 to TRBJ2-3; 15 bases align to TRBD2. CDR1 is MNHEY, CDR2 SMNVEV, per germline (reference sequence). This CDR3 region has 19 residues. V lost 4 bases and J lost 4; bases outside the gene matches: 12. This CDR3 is CASSSIFGTSGRSADTQYF. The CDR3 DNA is TGTGCCAGCAGTTCCATCTTTGGGACTAGCGGGAGGAGCGCAGATACGCAGTATTTT.

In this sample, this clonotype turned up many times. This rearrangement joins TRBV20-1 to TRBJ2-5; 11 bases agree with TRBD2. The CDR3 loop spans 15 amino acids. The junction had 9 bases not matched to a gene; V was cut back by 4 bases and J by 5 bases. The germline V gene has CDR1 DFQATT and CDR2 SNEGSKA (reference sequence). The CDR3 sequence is CSATVAGGLGETQYF. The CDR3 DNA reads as TGCAGTGCTACAGTAGCGGGAGGGCTGGGGGAGACCCAGTACTTC.

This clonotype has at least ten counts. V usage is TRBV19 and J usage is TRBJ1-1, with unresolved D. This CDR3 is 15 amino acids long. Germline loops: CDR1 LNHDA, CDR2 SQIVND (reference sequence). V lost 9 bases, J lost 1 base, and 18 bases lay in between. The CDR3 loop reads CARPMDGPWNTEAFF. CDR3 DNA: TGTGCCAGACCCATGGACGGACCCTGGAACACTGAAGCTTTCTTT.

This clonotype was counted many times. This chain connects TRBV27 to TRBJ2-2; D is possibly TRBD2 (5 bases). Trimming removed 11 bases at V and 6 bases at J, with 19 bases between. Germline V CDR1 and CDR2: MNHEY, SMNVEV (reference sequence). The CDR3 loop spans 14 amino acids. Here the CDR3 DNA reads TGTGCCGGAAGGGCGACGGGGTGGGCCGGGGAGCTGTTTTTT. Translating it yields CAGRATGWAGELFF.

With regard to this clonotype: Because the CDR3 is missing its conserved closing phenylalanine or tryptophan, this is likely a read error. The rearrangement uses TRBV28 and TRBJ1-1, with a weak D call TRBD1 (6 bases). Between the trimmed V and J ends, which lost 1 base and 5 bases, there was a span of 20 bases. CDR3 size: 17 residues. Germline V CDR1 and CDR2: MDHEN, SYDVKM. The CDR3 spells CASSLSPLGGRVTEAFS. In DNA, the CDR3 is TGTGCCAGCAGTTTATCCCCGTTGGGGGGCAGGGTTACTGAAGCTTTCTCT.

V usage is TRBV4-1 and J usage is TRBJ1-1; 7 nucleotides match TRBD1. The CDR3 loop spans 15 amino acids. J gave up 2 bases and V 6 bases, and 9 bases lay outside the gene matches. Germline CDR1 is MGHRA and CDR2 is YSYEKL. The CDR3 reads CASSQPGQRNTEAFF. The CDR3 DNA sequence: TGCGCCAGCAGTCAACCGGGACAGAGAAACACTGAAGCTTTCTTT.

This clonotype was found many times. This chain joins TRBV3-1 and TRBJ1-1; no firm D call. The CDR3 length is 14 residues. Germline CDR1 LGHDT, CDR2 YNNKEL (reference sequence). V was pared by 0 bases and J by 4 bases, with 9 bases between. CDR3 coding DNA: TGTGCCAGCAGCCAAGATGGAGGTCGCACTGAAGCTTTCTTT. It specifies CASSQDGGRTEAFF.

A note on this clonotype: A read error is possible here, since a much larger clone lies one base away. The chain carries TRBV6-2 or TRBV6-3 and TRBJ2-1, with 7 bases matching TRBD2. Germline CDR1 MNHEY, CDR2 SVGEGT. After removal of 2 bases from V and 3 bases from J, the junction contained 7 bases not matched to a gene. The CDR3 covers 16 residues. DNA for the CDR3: TGTGCCAGCAGTTACATGAGCGGGAAGGTCTACAATGAGCAGTTCTTC. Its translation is CASSYMSGKVYNEQFF.

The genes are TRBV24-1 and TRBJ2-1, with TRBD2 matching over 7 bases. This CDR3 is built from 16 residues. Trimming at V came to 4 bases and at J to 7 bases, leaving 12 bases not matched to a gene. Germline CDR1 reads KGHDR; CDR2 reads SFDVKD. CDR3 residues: CATSDRFREAGNEQFF. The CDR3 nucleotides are TGTGCCACCAGTGACCGTTTTCGGGAGGCCGGGAATGAGCAGTTCTTC.

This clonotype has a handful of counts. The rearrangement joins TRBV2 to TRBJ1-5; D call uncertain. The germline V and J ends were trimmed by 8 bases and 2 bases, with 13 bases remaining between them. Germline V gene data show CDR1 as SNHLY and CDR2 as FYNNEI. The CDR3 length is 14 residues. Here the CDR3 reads CASGYQRGNQPQHF. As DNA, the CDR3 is TGTGCCAGCGGTTACCAGAGGGGCAATCAGCCCCAGCATTTT.

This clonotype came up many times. CDR3: CASSLGQGVYSNQPQHF. The CDR3 DNA sequence: TGTGCCAGCAGCTTAGGTCAGGGGGTGTATAGCAATCAGCCCCAGCATTTT. The gene calls are TRBV7-9 and TRBJ1-5; 7 bases are a match to TRBD1. CDR1 is SEHNR and CDR2 is FQNEAQ in the germline V gene (reference sequence). This CDR3 is 17 amino acids long. Unmatched junction bases numbered 6, after V lost 1 base and J lost 0 bases. The whole variable domain, filled in from reference TRBV7-9 and TRBJ1-5, reads DTGVSQNPRHKITKRGQNVTFRCDPISEHNRLYWYRQTLGQGPEFLTYFQNEAQLEKSRLLSDRFSAERPKGSFSTLEIQRTEQGDSAMYLCASSLGQGVYSNQPQHFGDGTRLSIL.

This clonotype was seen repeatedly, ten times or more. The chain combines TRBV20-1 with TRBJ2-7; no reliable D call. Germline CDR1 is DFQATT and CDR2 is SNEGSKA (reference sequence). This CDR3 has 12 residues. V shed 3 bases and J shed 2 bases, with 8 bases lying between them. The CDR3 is CSASVGPYEQYF. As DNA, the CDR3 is TGCAGTGCTAGTGTAGGTCCCTACGAGCAGTACTTC.

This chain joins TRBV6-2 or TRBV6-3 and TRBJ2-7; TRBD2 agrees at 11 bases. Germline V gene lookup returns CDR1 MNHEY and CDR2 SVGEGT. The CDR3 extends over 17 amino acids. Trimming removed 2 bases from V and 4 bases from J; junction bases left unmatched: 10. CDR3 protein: CASSYATTSGDSYEQYF. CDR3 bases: TGTGCCAGCAGTTACGCTACGACTAGCGGGGACTCTTACGAGCAGTACTTC.